The rows below give T cell receptor beta chains drawn from one sample of a study of human thymus T cells. Using immunoSEQ multiplex PCR, the repertoire was profiled, and TCRdb retains in-frame clones only, with some absent. The data hold more than 50,000 clones, with 94% observed a single time. The sequencing input was blood. These receptor sequences come from a boy in the first two years of life with a congenital heart defect but otherwise immunologically healthy. Both conserved end residues are part of each CDR3. Fields, in order: V gene, D gene, J gene, CDR3 length, CDR3 protein. A D gene is named only where the DNA matches it firmly.

TRBV30	NA	TRBJ1-5	13	CAWSVGAGQPQHF
TRBV10-3	NA	TRBJ2-1	14	CATTIASSYNEQFF
TRBV6-9	NA	TRBJ2-7	14	CASSSPGRPGEQYF
TRBV6-1	NA	TRBJ1-1	13	CASSEAARAEAFF
TRBV30	NA	TRBJ1-1	13	CAWLVRGWTEAFF
TRBV29-1	TRBD1	TRBJ1-2	12	CSVVWQGDGYTF
TRBV11-3	NA	TRBJ2-2	14	CASSFTRGNGELFF
TRBV25-1	NA	TRBJ2-3	15	CASSESRPSTDTQYF
TRBV27	TRBD1	TRBJ1-6	15	CASSSGGHYNSPLHF
TRBV5-1	NA	TRBJ2-5	13	CASSSPPGETQYF
TRBV28	NA	TRBJ1-4	16	CASSLAETTTNEKLFF
TRBV6-5	NA	TRBJ1-1	13	CASSFGTAGEAFF
TRBV5-1	TRBD1	TRBJ2-7	13	CASRTGQGYEQYF
TRBV10-3	NA	TRBJ2-7	13	CAITAAYSYEQYF
TRBV6-4	NA	TRBJ2-2	13	CASSFSNTGELFF
TRBV27	NA	TRBJ2-7	15	CASSPRAGRIYEQYF
TRBV4-1	NA	TRBJ2-1	15	CASSQDRQVGGEQFF
TRBV11-2	NA	TRBJ1-1	15	CASSLLQGQNTEAFF
TRBV6-5	TRBD2	TRBJ2-7	15	CASSGRTSGTYEQYF
TRBV4-1	TRBD1	TRBJ2-5	15	CASSRDRGQKETQYF
TRBV11-2	NA	TRBJ2-3	15	CASSLDRGKADTQYF